A selection of T cell receptor beta chains follows, all from one sample in a study of OX40 agonist ivuxolimab in advanced cancers. Data came from immunoSEQ multiplex PCR; TCRdb stores just in-frame clones and leaves some out. The sample carries 80,000 to 95,000 clones, about 90% recorded once. The material was CD4+ or CD8+ T cells sorted from blood, obtained in a trial of the OX40 agonist ivuxolimab. These receptors came from an adult with an advanced solid tumor such as melanoma, head and neck, liver or kidney cancer. The CDR3 runs from the conserved cysteine through the conserved F or W.

J,V,CDR3
TRBJ2-2,TRBV5-1,CASSLQGAGGELFF
TRBJ1-1,TRBV7-6,CASSLRASDTEAFF
TRBJ1-2,TRBV12-5,CASGLGAGTANHF
TRBJ2-1,TRBV6-5,CASSPRTGADNEQFF
TRBJ1-5,TRBV6-1,CASMKQGKVQPQHF
TRBJ2-7,TRBV6-5,CASTLEQYF
TRBJ2-5,TRBV2,CASSVGPVQETQYF
TRBJ2-5,TRBV29-1,CSVEVGQTQYF
TRBJ1-3,TRBV15,CATSRDHTGSGNTIYF
TRBJ1-6,TRBV5-1,CASSLDTGNSPLHF
TRBJ1-1,TRBV11-2,CASSLDQGLRTEAFF
TRBJ2-2,TRBV19,CASRVTGANTGELFF
TRBJ2-1,TRBV4-2,CASSQLHGLAGGNEQFF
TRBJ2-7,TRBV10-3,CAISRQGIISYEQYF
TRBJ2-3,TRBV9,CASSARTRTSGAIGDTQYF
TRBJ2-1,TRBV6-1,CASSSGGGWEQFF
TRBJ2-7,TRBV9,CASSVTHGTGGEQYF
TRBJ2-5,TRBV29-1,CSVRQGLGQYF
TRBJ1-4,TRBV6-6,CASKTLGGDEKLFF
TRBJ1-3,TRBV18,CASTQGGWRNTIYF
TRBJ1-1,TRBV5-8,CASSFYRGSRTEAFF
TRBJ2-7,TRBV30,CAWSARRGQYEQYF
TRBJ1-6,TRBV19,CASSPGDSNSPLHF
TRBJ2-1,TRBV5-1,CASSLGRANNEQFF
TRBJ1-4,TRBV7-9,CASTSFPQANEKLFF
TRBJ2-7,TRBV5-1,CASSTGLAGDYEQYF
TRBJ1-5,TRBV11-3,CASSPPMLGQGAYSNQPQHF
TRBJ2-2,TRBV9,CASSVGFHTGELFF
TRBJ2-7,TRBV18,CASSPGGRTGGYEQYF
TRBJ1-2,TRBV11-3,CASSLGVTPGGYTF
TRBJ2-7,TRBV19,CASSKGRDTYEQYF
TRBJ1-6,TRBV30,CAWSSQPGHFTSPLHF
TRBJ1-2,TRBV27,CASSYLGQGNYGYTF
TRBJ1-5,TRBV18,CASSRIYGNQPQHF
TRBJ2-6,TRBV6-5,CASSWDRSGANVLTF
TRBJ1-1,TRBV6-1,CATGPNTEAFF
TRBJ2-7,TRBV6-6,CASRHGEGEQYF
TRBJ2-3,TRBV7-3,CASSLSLEDTQYF
TRBJ2-1,TRBV6-1,CASSYGQDSYNEQFF
TRBJ1-4,TRBV7-6,CASSLATAPTNEKLFF
TRBJ2-7,TRBV7-3,CASGDLYGDF
TRBJ2-3,TRBV5-1,CASSLGGTSGMDTQYF
TRBJ2-1,TRBV6-6,CASSDRGSSYNEQFF
TRBJ2-5,TRBV18,CASSRGAQETQYF
TRBJ2-7,TRBV30,CACPRTGSYEQYF
TRBJ2-3,TRBV10-3,CAITSGSTDTQYF
TRBJ2-3,TRBV11-2,CASSDRGLYTDTQYF
TRBJ2-7,TRBV2,CASGLGTQTYEQYF
TRBJ2-3,TRBV7-3,CASSLGGASTDTQYF
TRBJ2-1,TRBV5-1,CASSAWGRAGLGGNEQFF
TRBJ1-3,TRBV4-1,CASSQEGFSGNTIYF
TRBJ2-5,TRBV6-1,CASSGVGETQYF
TRBJ1-2,TRBV5-4,CASSLEGYSRNYGYTF
TRBJ1-5,TRBV30,CAWSVQGGQPQHF
TRBJ1-1,TRBV14,CASSQVIGVNTEAFF
TRBJ2-3,TRBV9,CASSVLSGGGDTQYF
TRBJ1-2,TRBV5-1,CASSLEPAQGGYTF
TRBJ2-5,TRBV7-2,CASSGRGGPGAETQYF
TRBJ1-1,TRBV6-5,CASSPGRQTEAFF